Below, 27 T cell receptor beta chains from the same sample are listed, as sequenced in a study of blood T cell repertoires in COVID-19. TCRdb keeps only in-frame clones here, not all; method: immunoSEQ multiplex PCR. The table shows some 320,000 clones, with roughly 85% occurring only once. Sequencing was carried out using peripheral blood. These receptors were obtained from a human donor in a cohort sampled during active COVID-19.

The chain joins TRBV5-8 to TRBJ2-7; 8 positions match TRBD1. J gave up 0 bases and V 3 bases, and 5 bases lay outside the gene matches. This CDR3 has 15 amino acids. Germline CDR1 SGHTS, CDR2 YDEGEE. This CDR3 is CASSSYDRGSYEQYF. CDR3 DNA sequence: TGTGCCAGCAGCTCCTACGACAGGGGCTCCTACGAGCAGTACTTC. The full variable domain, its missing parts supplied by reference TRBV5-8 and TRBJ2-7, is EAGVTQSPTHLIKTRGQQATLRCSPISGHTSVYWYQQALGLGLQFLLWYDEGEERNRGNFPPRFSGRQFPNYSSELNVNALELEDSALYLCASSSYDRGSYEQYFGPGTRLTVT.

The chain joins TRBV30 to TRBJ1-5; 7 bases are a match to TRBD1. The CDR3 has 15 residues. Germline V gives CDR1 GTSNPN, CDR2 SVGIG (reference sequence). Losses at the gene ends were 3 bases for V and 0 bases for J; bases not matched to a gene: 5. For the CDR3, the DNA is TGTGCCTGGAGCAACAGGGGCTATAGCAATCAGCCCCAGCATTTT. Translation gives CAWSNRGYSNQPQHF. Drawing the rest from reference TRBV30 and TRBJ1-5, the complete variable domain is SQTIHQWPATLVQPVGSPLSLECTVEGTSNPNLYWYRQAAGRGLQLLFYSVGIGQISSEVPQNLSASRPQDRQFILSSKKLLLSDSGFYLCAWSNRGYSNQPQHFGDGTRLSIL.

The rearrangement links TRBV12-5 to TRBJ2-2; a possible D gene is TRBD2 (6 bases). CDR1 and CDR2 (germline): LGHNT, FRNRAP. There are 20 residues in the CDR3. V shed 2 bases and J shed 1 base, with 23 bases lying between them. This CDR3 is CASGLSISGVLPMNTGELFF. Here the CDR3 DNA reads TGTGCTAGTGGTTTGTCCATATCGGGGGTCCTACCGATGAACACCGGGGAGCTGTTTTTT.

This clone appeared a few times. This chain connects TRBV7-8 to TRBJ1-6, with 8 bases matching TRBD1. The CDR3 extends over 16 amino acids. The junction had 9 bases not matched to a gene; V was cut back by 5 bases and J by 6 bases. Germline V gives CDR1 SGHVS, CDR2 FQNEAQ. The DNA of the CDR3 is TGTGCCAGCAGCCAGCGTCCCGGACAGGGTAATTCACCCCTCCACTTT. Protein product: CASSQRPGQGNSPLHF.

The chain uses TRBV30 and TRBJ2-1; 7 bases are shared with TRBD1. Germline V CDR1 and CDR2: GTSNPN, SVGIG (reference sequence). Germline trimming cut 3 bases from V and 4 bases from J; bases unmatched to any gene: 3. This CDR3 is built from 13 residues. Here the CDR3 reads CAWRTGIYNEQFF. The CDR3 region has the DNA TGTGCCTGGAGGACAGGGATATACAATGAGCAGTTCTTC.

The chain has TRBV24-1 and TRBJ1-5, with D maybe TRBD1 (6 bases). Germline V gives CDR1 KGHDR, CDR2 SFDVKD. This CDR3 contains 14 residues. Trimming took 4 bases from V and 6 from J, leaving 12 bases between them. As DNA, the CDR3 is TGTGCCACCAGTGACACAACAGGGACTCAGCCCCAGCATTTT. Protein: CATSDTTGTQPQHF.

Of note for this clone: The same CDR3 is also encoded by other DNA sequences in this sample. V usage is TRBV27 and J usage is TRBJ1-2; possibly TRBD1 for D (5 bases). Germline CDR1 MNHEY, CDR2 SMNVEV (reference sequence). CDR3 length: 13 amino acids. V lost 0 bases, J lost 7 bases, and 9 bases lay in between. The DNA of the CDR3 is TGTGCCAGCAGTTTATCCGGGGGGGGTGGCTACACCTTC. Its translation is CASSLSGGGGYTF.

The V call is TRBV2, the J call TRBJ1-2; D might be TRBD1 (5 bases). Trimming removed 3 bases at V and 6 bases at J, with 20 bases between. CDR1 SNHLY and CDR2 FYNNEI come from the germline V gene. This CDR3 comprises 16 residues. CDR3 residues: CASSESSTGVRDGYTF. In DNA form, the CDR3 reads TGTGCCAGCAGTGAGTCCTCGACGGGGGTTCGAGATGGCTACACCTTC.

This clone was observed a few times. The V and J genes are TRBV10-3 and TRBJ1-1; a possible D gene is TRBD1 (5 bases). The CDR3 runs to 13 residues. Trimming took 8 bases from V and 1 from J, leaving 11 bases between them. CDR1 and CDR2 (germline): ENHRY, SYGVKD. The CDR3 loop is CAIARGGNTEAFF. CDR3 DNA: TGTGCCATCGCAAGGGGCGGGAACACTGAAGCTTTCTTT.

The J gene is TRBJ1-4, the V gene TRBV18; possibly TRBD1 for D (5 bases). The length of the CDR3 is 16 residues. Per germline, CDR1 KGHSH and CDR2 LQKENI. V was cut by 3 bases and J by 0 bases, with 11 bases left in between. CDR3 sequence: CASSPRTPTTNEKLFF. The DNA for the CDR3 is TGTGCCAGCTCACCGAGGACACCAACAACTAATGAAAAACTGTTTTTT.

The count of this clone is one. The CDR3 protein is CASSLEPWRDEQYF. CDR3 DNA sequence: TGTGCCAGCAGCTTAGAACCATGGCGGGACGAGCAGTACTTC. The rearrangement links TRBV11-2 to TRBJ2-7; TRBD2 is a possible D gene (5 bases). Germline V gene sequence: CDR1 SGHAT, CDR2 FQNNGV. V dropped 0 bases and J dropped 5 bases, with 11 bases sitting between them. The CDR3 covers 14 residues.

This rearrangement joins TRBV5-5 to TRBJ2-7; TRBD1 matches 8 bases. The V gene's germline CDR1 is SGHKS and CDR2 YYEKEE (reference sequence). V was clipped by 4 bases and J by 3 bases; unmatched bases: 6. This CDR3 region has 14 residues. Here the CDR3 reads CASSPGQGHYEQYF. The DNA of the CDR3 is TGTGCCAGCAGCCCCGGACAGGGACACTACGAGCAGTACTTC.

For the CDR3, the DNA is TGTGCCAGCAGTGACTCGCCCTCAAGCTGGGGGGACTCCAATAACCTCGGGGATGAGCAGTTCTTC. It translates to CASSDSPSSWGDSNNLGDEQFF. J is TRBJ2-1 and V is TRBV6-4, with TRBD2 as a possible D gene (6 bases). With 0 bases removed from V and 8 bases from J, the gap between germline ends came to 35 bases. The CDR3 has 22 amino acids. Germline values: CDR1 MRHNA, CDR2 SNTAGT.

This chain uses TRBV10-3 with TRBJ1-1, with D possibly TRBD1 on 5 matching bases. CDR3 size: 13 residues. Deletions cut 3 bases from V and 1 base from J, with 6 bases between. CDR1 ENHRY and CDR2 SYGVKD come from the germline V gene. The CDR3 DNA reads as TGTGCCATCAGTGAAAGGGGGAACACTGAAGCTTTCTTT. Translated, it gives CAISERGNTEAFF.

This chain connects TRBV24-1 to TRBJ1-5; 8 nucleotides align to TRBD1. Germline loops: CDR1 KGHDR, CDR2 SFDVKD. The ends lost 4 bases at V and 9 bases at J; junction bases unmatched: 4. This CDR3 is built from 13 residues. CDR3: CATSEQGAWPQHF. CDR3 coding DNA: TGTGCCACCAGTGAGCAGGGGGCCTGGCCCCAGCATTTT.

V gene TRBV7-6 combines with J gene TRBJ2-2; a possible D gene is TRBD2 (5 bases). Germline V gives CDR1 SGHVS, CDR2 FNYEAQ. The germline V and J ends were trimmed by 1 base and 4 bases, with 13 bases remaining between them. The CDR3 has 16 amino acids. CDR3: CASSLVAAGGTGELFF. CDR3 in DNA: TGTGCCAGCAGCTTAGTGGCCGCCGGAGGCACCGGGGAGCTGTTTTTT.

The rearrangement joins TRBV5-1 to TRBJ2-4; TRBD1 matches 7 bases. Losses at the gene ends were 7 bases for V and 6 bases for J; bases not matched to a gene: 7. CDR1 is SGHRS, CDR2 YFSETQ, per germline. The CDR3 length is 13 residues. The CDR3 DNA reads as TGCGCCAGCTCCGGGACAGAGAGAAACATTCAGTACTTC. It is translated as CASSGTERNIQYF.

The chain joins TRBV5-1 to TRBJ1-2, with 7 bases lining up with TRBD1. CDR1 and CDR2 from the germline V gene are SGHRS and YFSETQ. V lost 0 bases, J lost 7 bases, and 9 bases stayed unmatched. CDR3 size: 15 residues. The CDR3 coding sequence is TGCGCCAGCAGCTTGGTTGGAGGGACAGTAAGTGGCTACACCTTC. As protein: CASSLVGGTVSGYTF.

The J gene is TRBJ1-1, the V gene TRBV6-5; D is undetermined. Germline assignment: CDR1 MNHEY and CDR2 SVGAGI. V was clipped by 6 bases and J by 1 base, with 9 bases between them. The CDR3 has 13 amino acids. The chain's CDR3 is CASRLTPNTEAFF. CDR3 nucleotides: TGTGCCAGCAGACTAACCCCGAACACTGAAGCTTTCTTT.

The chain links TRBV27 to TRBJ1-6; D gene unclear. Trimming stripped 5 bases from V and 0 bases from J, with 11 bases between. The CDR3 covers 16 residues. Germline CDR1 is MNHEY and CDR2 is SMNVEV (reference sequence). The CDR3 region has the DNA TGTGCCAGCAGTGAATTCACGAGCTCCTATAATTCACCCCTCCACTTT. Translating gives CASSEFTSSYNSPLHF.

Here the CDR3 reads CASSQDRRGNTIYF. The CDR3 nucleotides read TGTGCCAGCAGCCAAGATCGCAGGGGCAACACCATATATTTT. The chain has TRBV3-1 (or the pseudogene TRBV3-2) and TRBJ1-3, with D perhaps matching TRBD1 (6 bases). This CDR3 has 14 amino acids. Germline-derived CDR1 and CDR2 are LGHDT and YNNKEL (reference sequence). V shed 0 bases and J shed 7 bases, with 10 bases lying between them.

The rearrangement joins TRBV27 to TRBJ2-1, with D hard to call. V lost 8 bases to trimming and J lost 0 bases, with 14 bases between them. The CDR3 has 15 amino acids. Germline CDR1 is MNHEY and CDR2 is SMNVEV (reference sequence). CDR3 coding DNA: TGTGCCAGCCTCAACATGAGGAGCTCCTACAATGAGCAGTTCTTC. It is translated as CASLNMRSSYNEQFF.

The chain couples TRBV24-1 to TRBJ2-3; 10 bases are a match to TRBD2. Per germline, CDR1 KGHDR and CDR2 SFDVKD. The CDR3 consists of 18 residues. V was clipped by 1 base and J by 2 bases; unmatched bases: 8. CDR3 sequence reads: CATSDFVRLAGDTDTQYF. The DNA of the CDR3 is TGTGCCACCAGTGATTTTGTTAGGCTAGCGGGAGACACAGATACGCAGTATTTT.

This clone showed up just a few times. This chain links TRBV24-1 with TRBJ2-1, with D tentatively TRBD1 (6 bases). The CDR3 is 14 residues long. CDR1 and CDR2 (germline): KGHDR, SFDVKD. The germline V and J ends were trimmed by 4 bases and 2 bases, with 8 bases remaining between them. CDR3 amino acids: CATSEGATYNEQFF. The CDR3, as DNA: TGTGCCACCAGTGAGGGGGCTACCTACAATGAGCAGTTCTTC.

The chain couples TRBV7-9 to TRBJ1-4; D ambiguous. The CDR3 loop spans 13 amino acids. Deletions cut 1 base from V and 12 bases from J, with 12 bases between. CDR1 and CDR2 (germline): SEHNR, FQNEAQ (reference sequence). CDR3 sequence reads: CASSLDQAGELFF. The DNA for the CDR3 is TGTGCCAGCAGCTTAGATCAAGCCGGGGAACTGTTTTTT.

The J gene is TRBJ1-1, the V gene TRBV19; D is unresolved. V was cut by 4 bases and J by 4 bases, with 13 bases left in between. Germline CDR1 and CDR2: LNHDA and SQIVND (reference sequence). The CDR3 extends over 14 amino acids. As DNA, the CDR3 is TGTGCCAGTAGTAAAACGGGATCAAGCACTGAAGCTTTCTTT. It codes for CASSKTGSSTEAFF.

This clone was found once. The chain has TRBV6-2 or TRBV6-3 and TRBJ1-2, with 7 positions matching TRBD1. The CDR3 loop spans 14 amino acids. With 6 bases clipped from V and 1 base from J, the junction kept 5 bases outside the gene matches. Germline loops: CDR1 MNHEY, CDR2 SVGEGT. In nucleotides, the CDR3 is TGTGCCAGCAGCCTGGGACAGCTTAACTATGGCTACACCTTC. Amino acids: CASSLGQLNYGYTF.